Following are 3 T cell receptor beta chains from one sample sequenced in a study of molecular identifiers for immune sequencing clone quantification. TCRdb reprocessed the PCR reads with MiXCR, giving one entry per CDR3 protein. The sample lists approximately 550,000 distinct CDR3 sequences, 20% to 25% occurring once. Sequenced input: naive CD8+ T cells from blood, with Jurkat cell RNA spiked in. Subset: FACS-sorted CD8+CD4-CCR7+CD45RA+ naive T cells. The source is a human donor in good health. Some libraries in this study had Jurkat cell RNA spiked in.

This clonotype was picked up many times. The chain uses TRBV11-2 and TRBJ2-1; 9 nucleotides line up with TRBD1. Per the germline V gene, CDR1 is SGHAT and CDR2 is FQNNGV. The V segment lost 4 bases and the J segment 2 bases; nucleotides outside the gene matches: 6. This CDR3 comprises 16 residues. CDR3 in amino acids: CASSSDRGPPYNEQFF. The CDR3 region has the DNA TGTGCCAGCAGCTCGGACAGGGGCCCCCCCTACAATGAGCAGTTCTTC. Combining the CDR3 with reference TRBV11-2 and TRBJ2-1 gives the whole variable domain EAGVAQSPRYKIIEKRQSVAFWCNPISGHATLYWYQQILGQGPKLLIQFQNNGVVDDSQLPKDRFSAERLKGVDSTLKIQPAKLEDSAVYLCASSSDRGPPYNEQFFGPGTRLTVL.

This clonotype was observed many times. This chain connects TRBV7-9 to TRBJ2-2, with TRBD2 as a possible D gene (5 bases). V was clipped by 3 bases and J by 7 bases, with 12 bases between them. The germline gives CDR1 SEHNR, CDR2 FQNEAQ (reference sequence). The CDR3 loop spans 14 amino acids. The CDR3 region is CASSFAGQDGELFF. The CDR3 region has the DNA TGTGCCAGCAGCTTCGCGGGTCAAGACGGGGAGCTGTTTTTT.

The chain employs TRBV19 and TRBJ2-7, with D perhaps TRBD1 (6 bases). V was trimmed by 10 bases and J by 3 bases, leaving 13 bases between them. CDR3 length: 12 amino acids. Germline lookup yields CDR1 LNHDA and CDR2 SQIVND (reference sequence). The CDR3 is CAKGHLFYEQYF. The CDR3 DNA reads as TGTGCCAAGGGACACCTTTTCTACGAGCAGTACTTC.